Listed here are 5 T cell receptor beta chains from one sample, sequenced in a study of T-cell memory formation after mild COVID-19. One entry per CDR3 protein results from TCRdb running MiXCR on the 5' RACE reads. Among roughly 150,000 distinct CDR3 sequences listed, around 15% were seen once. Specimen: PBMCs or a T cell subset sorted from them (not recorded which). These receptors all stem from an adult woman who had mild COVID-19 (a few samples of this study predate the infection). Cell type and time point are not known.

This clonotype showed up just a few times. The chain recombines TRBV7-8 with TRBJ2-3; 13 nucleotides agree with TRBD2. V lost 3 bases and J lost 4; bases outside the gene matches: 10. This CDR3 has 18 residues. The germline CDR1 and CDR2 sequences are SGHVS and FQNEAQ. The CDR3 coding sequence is TGTGCCAGCAGCTTGGGGACTAGCGGGATCACCCCTGCAGATACGCAGTATTTT. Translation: CASSLGTSGITPADTQYF.

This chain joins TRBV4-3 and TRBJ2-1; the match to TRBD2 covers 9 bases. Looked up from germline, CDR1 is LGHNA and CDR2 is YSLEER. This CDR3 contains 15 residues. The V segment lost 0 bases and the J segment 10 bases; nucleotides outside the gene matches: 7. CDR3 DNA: TGCGCCAGCAGCCAAGATGGCAGACTAGCGGAGGAGCAGTTCTTC. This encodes CASSQDGRLAEEQFF.

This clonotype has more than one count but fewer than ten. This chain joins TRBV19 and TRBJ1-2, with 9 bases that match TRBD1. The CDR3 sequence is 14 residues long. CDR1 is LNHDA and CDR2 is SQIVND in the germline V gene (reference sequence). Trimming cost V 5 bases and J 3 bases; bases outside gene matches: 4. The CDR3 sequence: CASSYRGRDYGYTF. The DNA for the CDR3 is TGTGCCAGTAGTTACAGGGGGCGCGACTATGGCTACACCTTC.

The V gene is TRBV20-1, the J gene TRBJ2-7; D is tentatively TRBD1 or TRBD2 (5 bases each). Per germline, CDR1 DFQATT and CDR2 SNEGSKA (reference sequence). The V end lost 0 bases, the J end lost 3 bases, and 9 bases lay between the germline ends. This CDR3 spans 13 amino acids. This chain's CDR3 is CSARERGVYEQYF. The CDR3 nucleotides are TGCAGTGCTAGAGAGAGAGGGGTCTACGAGCAGTACTTC.

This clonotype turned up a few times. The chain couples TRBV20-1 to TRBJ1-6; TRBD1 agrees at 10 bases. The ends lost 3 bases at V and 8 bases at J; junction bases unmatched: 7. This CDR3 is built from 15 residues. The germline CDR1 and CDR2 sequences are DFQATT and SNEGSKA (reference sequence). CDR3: CSARLRDRGHSPLHF. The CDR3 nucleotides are TGCAGTGCTAGGCTCCGGGACAGGGGACATTCACCCCTCCACTTT.